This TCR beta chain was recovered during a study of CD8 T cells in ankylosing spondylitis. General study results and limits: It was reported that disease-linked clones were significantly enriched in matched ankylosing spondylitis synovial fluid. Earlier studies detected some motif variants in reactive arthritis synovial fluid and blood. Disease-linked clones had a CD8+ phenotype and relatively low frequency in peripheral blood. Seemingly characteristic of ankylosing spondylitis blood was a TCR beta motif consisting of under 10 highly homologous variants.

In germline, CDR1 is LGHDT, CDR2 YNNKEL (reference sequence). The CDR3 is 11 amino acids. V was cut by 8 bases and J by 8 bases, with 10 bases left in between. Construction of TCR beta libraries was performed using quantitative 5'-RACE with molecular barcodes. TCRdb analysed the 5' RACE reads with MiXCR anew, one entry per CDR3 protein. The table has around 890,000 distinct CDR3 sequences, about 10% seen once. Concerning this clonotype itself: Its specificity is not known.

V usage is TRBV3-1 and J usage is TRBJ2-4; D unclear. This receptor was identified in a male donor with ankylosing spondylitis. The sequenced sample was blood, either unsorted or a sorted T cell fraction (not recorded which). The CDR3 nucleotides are TGTGCCAGCGGCCCCCGGGACATTCAGTACTTC. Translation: CASGPRDIQYF.